This T cell receptor (beta chain) appears in the sequencing data of a study of blood T cell repertoires in COVID-19. Turning to the study itself: The study drew acute and convalescent COVID-19 samples from the United States, Italy and Spain.

From germline, CDR1 is SGHAT and CDR2 FQNNGV. This CDR3 is built from 15 residues. V was clipped by 4 bases and J by 6 bases; unmatched bases: 6. Original methodology: The assay estimated nucleated cells by amplifying reference gene primers. The protocol was immunoSEQ multiplex PCR, while the TCRdb copy is restricted to in-frame clones and leaves out a portion. The V and J calls and clone size come from that table; D and trimming were worked out from the DNA. The data show about 170,000 clones, with roughly four fifths seen just once and approximately 10% held by the top ten. The chain couples TRBV11-2 to TRBJ2-1; 10 bases are shared with TRBD2. The sample taken for sequencing was peripheral blood. This sequence originates from a man in his 70s with active or convalescent COVID-19. The CDR3 loop is CASSSPGLATNEQFF. As DNA, the CDR3 is TGTGCCAGCAGCTCACCGGGACTAGCGACCAATGAGCAGTTCTTC.